A single sample is the source of the 3 T cell receptor beta chains below, sequenced in a study of Ad26.COV2.S vaccination and SARS-CoV-2 variants. Treatment in this sample: about 20 received Ad26.COV2.S at low or high dose, single or two shots; five or six received placebo; per-sample allocation not given. Repertoires come from day 63 after the first vaccine or placebo injection. The repertoire was sequenced with immunoSEQ multiplex PCR; TCRdb's copy has only in-frame clones and lacks some. The repertoire holds 360,000 or so clones, with about nine tenths as singletons. The sequenced sample was peripheral blood, obtained in a trial of Ad26.COV2.S vaccine versus placebo. The receptors were sampled from a person aged 18-60 years who received the Ad26.COV2.S COVID-19 vaccine or a placebo.

The genes are TRBV4-2 and TRBJ1-3, with no clear D. Trimming removed 3 bases at V and 2 bases at J, with 14 bases between. The germline V gene encodes CDR1 LGHNA and CDR2 YNFKEQ. The CDR3 runs to 16 residues. The CDR3 DNA reads TGTGCCAGCAGCCAGGACCCGGGAACCGCTGGAAACACCATATATTTT. This sequence encodes CASSQDPGTAGNTIYF.

This chain uses TRBV12-3 or TRBV12-4 with TRBJ1-1; no firm D call. The CDR3 covers 11 residues. The V end lost 3 bases, the J end lost 8 bases, and 7 bases lay between the germline ends. The CDR3 DNA reads as TGTGCCAGCAGTTTCTCGGGAGAAGCTTTCTTT. Translating gives CASSFSGEAFF.

The chain links TRBV4-1 to TRBJ1-2; D possibly corresponds to TRBD1 (6 bases). This CDR3 comprises 13 residues. The germline V gene encodes CDR1 MGHRA and CDR2 YSYEKL. V gave up 6 bases and J gave up 8 bases, with 16 bases separating them. The CDR3 loop reads CASRTLGGNGYTF. The CDR3 nucleotides are TGCGCCAGCAGGACCTTAGGGGGGAACGGCTACACCTTC.